This T cell receptor (beta chain) stems from a study of T cells in Graves' hyperthyroidism and ophthalmopathy. PBMCs were collected from an approximately 9.4 ml volume of fresh peripheral blood. Amplification targeted TCR beta CDR3 regions from RNA transcripts. A first-round RT-PCR of the TCR CDR3 used the HTBI primer set. TCRdb re-analysed the multiplex PCR reads in MiXCR, keeping a single row per CDR3 protein. The top ten clones hold about 15% of a sample with about 560,000 distinct CDR3 sequences, 14% of them seen once. This clonotype was detected a few times. Sequencing was done on a sample of blood. The receptor comes from a woman aged 35 to 49 with Graves' hyperthyroidism.

CDR3 sequence: CASSQDAGPNTGELFF. The CDR3, as DNA: TGTGCCAGCAGCCAAGACGCAGGGCCGAACACCGGGGAGCTGTTTTTT. The chain recombines TRBV4-2 with TRBJ2-2, with D maybe TRBD1 (5 bases). Between the trimmed V and J ends, which lost 0 bases and 0 bases, there was a span of 8 bases. The CDR3 runs to 16 residues. The germline CDR1 and CDR2 sequences are LGHNA and YNFKEQ.